This T cell receptor beta chain comes out of a study of blood T cell repertoires in COVID-19. Study-level information: Samples representing acute and convalescent COVID-19 were sourced from the United States, Italy and Spain. T cells, B-cell-depleted T cells, or PBMCs supplied cDNA or gDNA.

The table lists this clone with a few counts. Seattle patients were enrolled while actively infected and followed longitudinally. Trimming cost V 3 bases and J 4 bases; bases outside gene matches: 5. The CDR3 loop spans 14 amino acids. Germline loops: CDR1 MGHRA, CDR2 YSYEKL. Per the study methods: Estimation of nucleated cell counts was performed using reference gene primer amplification. The method was immunoSEQ multiplex PCR; TCRdb's version includes in-frame clones alone and lacks a portion of them. That table is the source of V, J and clone size, and D and trimming were worked out from the DNA. The data contain about 180,000 clones, about 86% of them seen just once; the ten biggest clones take up approximately 12%.

This chain links TRBV4-1 with TRBJ2-7; the match to TRBD1 covers 8 bases. This clonotype originated in a woman in her seventies with COVID-19, enrolled during active disease. Sequenced: peripheral blood. Here the CDR3 reads CASSQRTGRYEQYF. CDR3 sequence (DNA): TGCGCCAGCAGCCAGAGGACAGGGAGATACGAGCAGTACTTC.